Sequencing of this T cell receptor (beta chain) was carried out in a study of T cell changes during pregnancy in multiple sclerosis. Germline V lookup: CDR1 MRHNA, CDR2 SNTAGT. The CDR3 totals 16 residues. Trimming cost V 4 bases and J 3 bases, with 15 bases left between them. TCRdb keeps only in-frame clones here, not all; method: immunoSEQ multiplex PCR. The profile covers 30,000 to 40,000 clones, with around 90% appearing a single time and 3.5% to 4% taken by the ten largest. The chain uses TRBV6-4 and TRBJ2-2; a possible D gene is TRBD2 (5 bases). The sample in question was CD8+ T cells from peripheral blood mononuclear cells, obtained in the third trimester of pregnancy. The origin of this receptor is a female donor with multiple sclerosis, enrolled in a pregnancy study. The CDR3 DNA is TGTGCCAGCAGTGTACGGGTCGTCGGGGACACCGGGGAGCTGTTTTTT. Translation: CASSVRVVGDTGELFF.